This TCR beta chain was captured in a study of blood T cell repertoires in COVID-19. Study-level background: The cDNA or gDNA used as material had been derived from T cells, B-cell-depleted T cells, or PBMCs.

Methods used by the authors: Amplification of reference gene primers was used by the study to estimate nucleated cell counts. The table came from immunoSEQ multiplex PCR; TCRdb's copy has only in-frame clones and leaves some out. The DNA was the basis for D and trimming; V, J and clone size are from that table. Of some 150,000 clones in the sample, roughly 80% were seen once. The junction had 3 bases not matched to a gene; V was cut back by 3 bases and J by 1 base. Germline V gives CDR1 SGHTA, CDR2 FQGNSA. The CDR3 has 15 residues. The TCR was taken from a human donor in a cohort sampled during active COVID-19. The sample taken for sequencing was peripheral blood. The chain links TRBV7-2 to TRBJ2-7; 10 nucleotides line up with TRBD1. The CDR3 region is CASSFRDRGSYEQYF. The CDR3 DNA reads as TGTGCCAGCAGCTTCCGGGACAGGGGTTCCTACGAGCAGTACTTC.